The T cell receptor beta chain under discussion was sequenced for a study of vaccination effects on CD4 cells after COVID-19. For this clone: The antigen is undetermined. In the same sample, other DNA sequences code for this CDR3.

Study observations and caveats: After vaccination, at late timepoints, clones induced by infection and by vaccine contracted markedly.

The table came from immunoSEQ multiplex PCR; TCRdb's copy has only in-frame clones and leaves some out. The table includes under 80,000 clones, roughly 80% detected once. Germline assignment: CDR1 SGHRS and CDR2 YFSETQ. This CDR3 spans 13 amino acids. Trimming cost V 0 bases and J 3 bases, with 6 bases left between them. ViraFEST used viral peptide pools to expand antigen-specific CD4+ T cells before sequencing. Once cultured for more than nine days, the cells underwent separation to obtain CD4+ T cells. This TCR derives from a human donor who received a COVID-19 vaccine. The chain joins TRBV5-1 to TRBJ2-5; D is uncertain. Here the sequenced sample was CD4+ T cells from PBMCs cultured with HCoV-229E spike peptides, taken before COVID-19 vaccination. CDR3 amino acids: CASSLAGKETQYF. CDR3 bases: TGCGCCAGCAGCTTGGCCGGAAAAGAGACCCAGTACTTC.